The 12 T cell receptor beta chains presented below share a single source sample, sequenced in a study of T cell clonality in common variable immunodeficiency. Clones were sequenced by immunoSEQ multiplex PCR, and TCRdb holds only the in-frame ones, with some missing. In total the sample includes roughly 58,000 clones, none of them seen once. Sample: peripheral blood mononuclear cells. These receptor sequences come from a person aged 18-70 years in good health.

In its sample, this clone was seen many times. The read halts 3 residues ahead of the CDR3 end, with the missing end drawn from the germline J gene. The chain recombines TRBV5-6 with TRBJ2-7, with TRBD1 identical over 7 bases. Germline V gene sequence: CDR1 SGHDT, CDR2 YYEEEE. J gave up 3 bases and V 2 bases, and 5 bases lay outside the gene matches. CDR3 length equals 14 residues. The CDR3: CASSLGTDLYEQYF. The CDR3 DNA, read in part, is TGTGCCAGCAGCTTAGGGACAGACCTCTACGAG.

This clone was recorded at least ten times. The read falls 3 residues short of the CDR3 end, and the missing part is taken from the germline J gene. V is TRBV20-1 and J is TRBJ1-1, with D possibly TRBD1 on 5 matching bases. The CDR3 totals 17 residues. Germline V gene lookup returns CDR1 DFQATT and CDR2 SNEGSKA (reference sequence). V was trimmed by 0 bases and J by 2 bases, leaving 19 bases between them. The part of the CDR3 DNA that was read is TGCAGTGCTAGAGATGAGCGATGGGTGGGGGGAAACACTGAA. This sequence encodes CSARDERWVGGNTE. The CDR3 reads in full as CSARDERWVGGNTEAFF.

This clone was detected ten times or more. Coverage ceases 3 residues before the CDR3 finishes, and the germline J gene fills in the end. This sequence joins TRBV5-6 and TRBJ2-7; TRBD2 is a possible D gene (5 bases). The V end was cut by 4 bases, the J end by 6 bases, with 8 bases between. The CDR3 runs 11 residues. From germline, CDR1 is SGHDT and CDR2 YYEEEE. The CDR3 loop reads CASSALGEQYF. CDR3 DNA, as far as it was read: TGTGCCAGCAGCGCACTAGGCGAG.

This clone was picked up many times. The read gets to within 3 residues of the CDR3 end, and the germline J gene fills in the rest. This rearrangement joins TRBV12-5 to TRBJ1-5, with D unclear. CDR3 length: 13 residues. CDR1 LGHNT and CDR2 FRNRAP come from the germline V gene. The V and J ends lost 6 bases and 0 bases respectively, with 6 bases between them. The CDR3 reads CASGQISNQPQHF. The DNA read from the CDR3 is TGTGCTAGTGGGCAGATTAGCAATCAGCCC.

This clone was recorded many times. The read comes to an end 3 residues before the CDR3 does, leaving the germline J gene to fill in the end. The genes are TRBV20-1 and TRBJ1-2; 8 positions agree with TRBD1. CDR1 DFQATT and CDR2 SNEGSKA come from the germline V gene (reference sequence). The CDR3 runs 13 residues. V gave up 5 bases and J gave up 3 bases; unmatched junction bases: 5. Incomplete CDR3 DNA: TGCAGTGCTGAGGACAGGGAGGACTATGGC. Encoded protein: CSAEDREDYG. The CDR3 in its entirety is CSAEDREDYGYTF.

This clone appeared many times. The read finishes 3 residues shy of the CDR3 end, and the germline J gene is used to complete it. This sequence joins TRBV5-6 and TRBJ2-7; D might be TRBD2 (5 bases). V lost 5 bases and J 2 bases, leaving 11 bases between the germline ends. Germline lookup yields CDR1 SGHDT and CDR2 YYEEEE. This CDR3 has 13 amino acids. The DNA read from the CDR3 is TGTGCCAGCAGGAAAAGCGGAACCTACGAG. Amino acids: CASRKSGTYE. The CDR3 in its entirety is CASRKSGTYEQYF. The full variable domain, rest sourced from reference TRBV5-6 and TRBJ2-7, is DAGVTQSPTHLIKTRGQQVTLRCSPKSGHDTVSWYQQALGQGPQFIFQYYEEEERQRGNFPDRFSGHQFPNYSSELNVNALLLGDSALYLCASRKSGTYEQYFGPGTRLTVT.

As for this clone: Read coverage stops 3 residues before the CDR3 terminus; the germline J gene supplies the remainder. The chain joins TRBV7-9 to TRBJ2-7; tentatively, D is TRBD1 (6 bases). The V end was cut by 6 bases, the J end by 1 base, with 16 bases between. The CDR3 extends over 15 amino acids. Germline V gives CDR1 SEHNR, CDR2 FQNEAQ (reference sequence). The sequenced part of the CDR3 DNA is TGTGCCAGCAGTTTCTCCGGGACATATTCCTACGAG. Its protein product is CASSFSGTYSYE. The whole CDR3 region reads CASSFSGTYSYEQYF. The full variable domain, with the rest looked up from reference TRBV7-9 and TRBJ2-7, is DTGVSQNPRHKITKRGQNVTFRCDPISEHNRLYWYRQTLGQGPEFLTYFQNEAQLEKSRLLSDRFSAERPKGSFSTLEIQRTEQGDSAMYLCASSFSGTYSYEQYFGPGTRLTVT.

To note about this clone: The read comes to an end 3 residues before the CDR3 does, leaving the germline J gene to fill in the end. The rearrangement joins TRBV10-2 to TRBJ1-1; no clear D gene. Germline assignment: CDR1 WSHSY and CDR2 SAAADI. CDR3 size: 11 residues. CDR3 bases read: TGCGCCAGCAGGGATTTAGGGGAA. Translating it yields CASRDLGE. The complete CDR3 sequence is CASRDLGEAFF.

This clone has at least ten counts. The read ends 3 residues before the CDR3 terminus; that terminus is restored from the germline J gene. The chain combines TRBV11-2 with TRBJ2-7; TRBD1 might be the D (5 bases). The CDR3 runs 14 residues. Germline V CDR1 and CDR2: SGHAT, FQNNGV. V was pared by 1 base and J by 1 base, with 8 bases between. Partial CDR3 DNA: TGTGCCAGCAGCTTAGGATCAGGGTCCTACGAG. Its translation is CASSLGSGSYE. The full CDR3 protein reads CASSLGSGSYEQYF.

This clone was observed many times. The CDR3 end falls 3 residues outside the read, so it is completed with the germline J gene. The chain combines TRBV20-1 with TRBJ2-3; 9 bases map to TRBD2. Trimming took 4 bases from V and 4 from J; bases not matched to a gene: 6. Germline CDR1 and CDR2: DFQATT and SNEGSKA (reference sequence). The CDR3 totals 14 residues. The CDR3 loop reads CSAMLSGSADTQYF. CDR3 bases read: TGCAGTGCTATGCTTAGCGGGAGCGCAGATACG.

This clone turned up a few times. The read is 3 residues too short to cover the CDR3 end, so that end is filled in from the germline J gene. The chain has TRBV6-1 and TRBJ1-5, with D uncertain. The CDR3 is 12 amino acids. V lost 1 base to trimming and J lost 9 bases, with 7 bases between them. The germline CDR1 and CDR2 sequences are MNHNS and SASEGT. This chain's CDR3 is CASSEGARPQHF. The DNA read from the CDR3 is TGTGCCAGCAGTGAAGGGGCGCGGCCC.

This clone was observed many times. Sequencing ends 3 residues short of the CDR3 end; the germline J gene provides the rest. This sequence joins TRBV5-4 and TRBJ1-1; 8 nucleotides match TRBD1. This CDR3 comprises 14 residues. V was pared by 3 bases and J by 1 base, with 2 bases of the junction left unmatched. From germline, CDR1 is SGHNT and CDR2 YYREEE (reference sequence). The sequenced CDR3 bases are TGTGCCAGCAGCTACAGGGGGGCGAACACTGAA. Translating gives CASSYRGANTE. The whole CDR3 protein reads CASSYRGANTEAFF.